This T cell receptor (beta chain) emerged from a study of T cell responses to AZD1222 COVID-19 vaccine. Study conclusions and caveats: In a largely white British group with more females than males, clonal diversity was possibly underestimated. Spike was spanned by vaccine-associated CD4 TCRs, with dominance at 160-218 and 743-854.

To note about this clone: The target antigen is unknown.

TCRdb's copy holds only in-frame clones and misses some; the assay was immunoSEQ multiplex PCR. The sample has 100,000 to 150,000 clones; about nine tenths are singletons. The sequences come from peripheral blood, collected on day 0 of AZD1222 vaccination. The source is an adult in good health.

The CDR3 nucleotides are TGTGCCAGCCGGGACAGGGGTGACTATGGCTACACCTTC. This sequence encodes CASRDRGDYGYTF. The V and J genes are TRBV3-1 (or the pseudogene TRBV3-2) and TRBJ1-2; TRBD1 agrees at 10 bases. V was clipped by 8 bases and J by 3 bases; unmatched bases: 3. The CDR3 is made up of 13 amino acids. The V gene's germline CDR1 is LGHDT and CDR2 YNNKEL (reference sequence).